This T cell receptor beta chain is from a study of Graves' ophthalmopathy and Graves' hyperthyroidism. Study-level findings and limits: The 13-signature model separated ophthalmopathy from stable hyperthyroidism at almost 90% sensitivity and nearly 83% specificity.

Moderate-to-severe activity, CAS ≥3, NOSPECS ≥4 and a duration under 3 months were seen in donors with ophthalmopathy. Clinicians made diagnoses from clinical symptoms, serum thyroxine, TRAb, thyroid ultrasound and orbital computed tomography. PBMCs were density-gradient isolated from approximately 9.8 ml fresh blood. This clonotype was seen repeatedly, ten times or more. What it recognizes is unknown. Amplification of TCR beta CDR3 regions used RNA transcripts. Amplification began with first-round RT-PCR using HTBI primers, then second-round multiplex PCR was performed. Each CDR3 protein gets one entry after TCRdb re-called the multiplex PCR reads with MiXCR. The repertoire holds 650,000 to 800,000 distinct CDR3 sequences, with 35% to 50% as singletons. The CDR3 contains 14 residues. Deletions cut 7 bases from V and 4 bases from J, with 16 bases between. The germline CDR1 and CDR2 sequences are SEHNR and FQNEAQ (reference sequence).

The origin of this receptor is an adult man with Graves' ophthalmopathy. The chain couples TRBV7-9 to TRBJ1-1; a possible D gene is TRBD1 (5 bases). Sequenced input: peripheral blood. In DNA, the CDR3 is TGTGCCAGCACCCCGGGAGGCGGGGGCACTGAAGCTTTCTTT. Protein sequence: CASTPGGGGTEAFF. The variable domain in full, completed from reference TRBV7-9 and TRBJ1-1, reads DTGVSQNPRHKITKRGQNVTFRCDPISEHNRLYWYRQTLGQGPEFLTYFQNEAQLEKSRLLSDRFSAERPKGSFSTLEIQRTEQGDSAMYLCASTPGGGGTEAFFGQGTRLTVV.